The table lists the clone carrying this T cell receptor beta chain with a few counts. Its antigen is unidentified. This sample stems from a study of T-cell reconstitution after alpha-beta-depleted transplantation in children. The study's findings and limits: It was newly produced T cells that mostly accounted for T-cell counts and diversity one year after transplant. About two months after transplant, alpha-beta T cells reportedly came from several hundred expanded graft clones.

Preparation of the TCRbeta library was carried out with unique molecular identifiers. TCRdb reprocessed the PCR reads via MiXCR and lists one record per CDR3 protein. The sample yields nearly 350,000 distinct CDR3 sequences, 16% seen once. Germline V CDR1 and CDR2: SGHRS, YFSETQ. J was trimmed by 1 base and V by 2 bases; bases with no gene match: 6. The CDR3 is 16 amino acids. The clonotype comes from a male patient between 2 and 10 years old who had a stem cell transplant for acute lymphoblastic leukemia, so the T cells may come from the graft donor. The sequenced sample was PBMCs, mostly from graft donor cells, obtained 360 days after TCRalphabeta/CD19-depleted stem cell transplant. The rearrangement joins TRBV5-1 to TRBJ2-1; 7 bases map to TRBD2. Here the CDR3 DNA reads TGCGCCAGCAGCTTCGGGGGAGGGCCGTCCTACAATGAGCAGTTCTTC. It translates to CASSFGGGPSYNEQFF. The variable domain in full, completed from reference TRBV5-1 and TRBJ2-1, reads KAGVTQTPRYLIKTRGQQVTLSCSPISGHRSVSWYQQTPGQGLQFLFEYFSETQRNKGNFPGRFSGRQFSNSRSEMNVSTLELGDSALYLCASSFGGGPSYNEQFFGPGTRLTVL.